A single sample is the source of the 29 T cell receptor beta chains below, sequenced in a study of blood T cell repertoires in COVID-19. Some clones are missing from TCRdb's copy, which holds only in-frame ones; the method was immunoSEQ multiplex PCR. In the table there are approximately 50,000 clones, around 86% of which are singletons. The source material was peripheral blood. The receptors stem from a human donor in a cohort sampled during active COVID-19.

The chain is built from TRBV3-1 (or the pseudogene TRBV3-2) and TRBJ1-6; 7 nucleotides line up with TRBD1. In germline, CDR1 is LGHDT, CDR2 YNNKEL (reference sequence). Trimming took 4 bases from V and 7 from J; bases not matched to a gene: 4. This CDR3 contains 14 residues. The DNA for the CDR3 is TGTGCCAGCAGCCTCGGGACAGCCAATTCACCCCTCCACTTT. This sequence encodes CASSLGTANSPLHF.

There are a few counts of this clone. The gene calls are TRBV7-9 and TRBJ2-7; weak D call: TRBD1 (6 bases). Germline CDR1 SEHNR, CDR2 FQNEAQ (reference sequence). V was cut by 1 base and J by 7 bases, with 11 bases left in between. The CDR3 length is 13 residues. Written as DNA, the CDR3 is TGTGCCAGCAGCTTAGGGGACACCTGGGAGCAGTACTTC. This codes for CASSLGDTWEQYF.

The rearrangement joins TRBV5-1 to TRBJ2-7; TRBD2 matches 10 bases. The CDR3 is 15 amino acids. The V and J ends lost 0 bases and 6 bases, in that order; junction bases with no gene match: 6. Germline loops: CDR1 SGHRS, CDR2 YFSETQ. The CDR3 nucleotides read TGCGCCAGCAGCTTGGCCGGGACTAGCGATTCCGAGCAGTACTTC. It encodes CASSLAGTSDSEQYF.

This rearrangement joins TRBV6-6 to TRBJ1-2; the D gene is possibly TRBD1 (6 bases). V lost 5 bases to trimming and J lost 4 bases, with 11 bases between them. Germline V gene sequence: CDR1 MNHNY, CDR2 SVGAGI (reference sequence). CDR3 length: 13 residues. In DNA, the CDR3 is TGTGCCAGCAGTGCCGGGACACCCTATGGCTACACCTTC. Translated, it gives CASSAGTPYGYTF.

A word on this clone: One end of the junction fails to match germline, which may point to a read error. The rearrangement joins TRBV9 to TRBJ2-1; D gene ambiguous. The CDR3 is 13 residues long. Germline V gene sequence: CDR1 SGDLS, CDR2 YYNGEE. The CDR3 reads CASSLRHDNKQFF. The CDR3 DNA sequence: TGTGCCAGCAGCTTACGGCACGACAATAAGCAGTTCTTC.

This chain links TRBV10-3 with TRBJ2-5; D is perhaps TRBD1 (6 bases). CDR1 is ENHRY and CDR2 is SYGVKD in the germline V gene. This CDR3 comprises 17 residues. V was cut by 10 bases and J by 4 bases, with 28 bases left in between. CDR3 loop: CATKTQGQTIPSETQYF. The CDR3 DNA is TGTGCCACCAAAACGCAGGGGCAGACGATCCCATCAGAGACCCAGTACTTC.

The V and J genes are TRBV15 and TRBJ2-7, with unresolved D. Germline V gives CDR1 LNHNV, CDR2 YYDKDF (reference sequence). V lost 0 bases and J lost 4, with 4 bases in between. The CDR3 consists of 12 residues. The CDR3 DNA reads TGTGCCACCAGCAGAGACAGATACGAGCAGTACTTC. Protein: CATSRDRYEQYF.

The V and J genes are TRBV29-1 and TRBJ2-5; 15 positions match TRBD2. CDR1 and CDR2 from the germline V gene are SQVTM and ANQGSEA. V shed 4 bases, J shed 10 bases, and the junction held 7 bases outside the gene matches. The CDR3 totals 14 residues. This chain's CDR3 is CSVAGLAGGLNQYF. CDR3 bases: TGCAGCGTTGCGGGACTAGCGGGAGGCCTTAACCAGTACTTC.

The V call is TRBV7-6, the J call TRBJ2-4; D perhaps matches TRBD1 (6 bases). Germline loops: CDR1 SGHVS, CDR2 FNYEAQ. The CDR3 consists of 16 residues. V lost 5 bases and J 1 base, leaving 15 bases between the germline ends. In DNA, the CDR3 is TGTGCCAGCAGCCCAGGACAGACGAGGGCCAAAAACATTCAGTACTTC. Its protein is CASSPGQTRAKNIQYF.

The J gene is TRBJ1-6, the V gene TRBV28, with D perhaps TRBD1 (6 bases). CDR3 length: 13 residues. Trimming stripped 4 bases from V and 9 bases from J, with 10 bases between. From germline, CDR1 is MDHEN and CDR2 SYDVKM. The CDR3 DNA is TGTGCCAGCAGTTCAGGGGCTGGTTCACCCCTCCACTTT. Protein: CASSSGAGSPLHF.

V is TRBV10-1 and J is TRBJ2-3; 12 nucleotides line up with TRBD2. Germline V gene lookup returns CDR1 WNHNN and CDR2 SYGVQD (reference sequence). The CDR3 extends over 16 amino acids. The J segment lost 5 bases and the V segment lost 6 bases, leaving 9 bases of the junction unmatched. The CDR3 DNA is TGCGCCAGCAGCGACGGACTAGCGGGACTTTTAGATACGCAGTATTTT. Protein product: CASSDGLAGLLDTQYF.

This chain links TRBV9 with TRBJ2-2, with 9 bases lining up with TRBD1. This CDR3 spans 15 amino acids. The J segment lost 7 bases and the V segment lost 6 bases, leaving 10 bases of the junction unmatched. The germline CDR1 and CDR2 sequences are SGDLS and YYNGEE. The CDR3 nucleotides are TGTGCCAGCACCGAACAGGGGGCAGCGTACGGGGAGCTGTTTTTT. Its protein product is CASTEQGAAYGELFF.

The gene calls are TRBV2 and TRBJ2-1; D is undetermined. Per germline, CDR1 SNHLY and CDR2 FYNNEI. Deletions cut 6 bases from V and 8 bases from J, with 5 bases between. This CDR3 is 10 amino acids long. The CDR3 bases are TGTGCCAGCAGCGGTGATGAGCAGTTCTTC. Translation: CASSGDEQFF.

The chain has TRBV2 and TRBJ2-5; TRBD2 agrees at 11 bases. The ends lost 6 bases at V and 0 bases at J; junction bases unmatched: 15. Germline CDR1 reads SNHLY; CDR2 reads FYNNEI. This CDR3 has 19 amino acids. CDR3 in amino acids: CASSDLRGLAGGNQETQYF. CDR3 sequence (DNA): TGTGCCAGCAGCGATCTCCGGGGGCTAGCGGGAGGAAACCAAGAGACCCAGTACTTC.

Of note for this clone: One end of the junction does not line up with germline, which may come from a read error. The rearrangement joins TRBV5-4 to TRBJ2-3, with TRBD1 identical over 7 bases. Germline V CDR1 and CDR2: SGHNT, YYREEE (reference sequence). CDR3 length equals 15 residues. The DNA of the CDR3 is TGTGCCAGCAGCATGGAGACAGGGTCCACAAATACGCAGTATTTT. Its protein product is CASSMETGSTNTQYF.

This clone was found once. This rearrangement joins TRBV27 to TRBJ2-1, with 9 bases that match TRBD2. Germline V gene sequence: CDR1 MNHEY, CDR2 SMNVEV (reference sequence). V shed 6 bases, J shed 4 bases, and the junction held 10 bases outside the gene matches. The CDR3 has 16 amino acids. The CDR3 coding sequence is TGTGCCAGCAGCCCTCATAGCGGGAGATCGTACAATGAGCAGTTCTTC. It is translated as CASSPHSGRSYNEQFF.

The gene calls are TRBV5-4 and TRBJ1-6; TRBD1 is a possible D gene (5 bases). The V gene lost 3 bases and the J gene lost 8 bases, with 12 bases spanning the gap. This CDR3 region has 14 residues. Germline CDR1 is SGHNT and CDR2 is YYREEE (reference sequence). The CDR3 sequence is CASSSGYLDSPLHF. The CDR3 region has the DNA TGTGCCAGCAGCTCAGGGTACCTGGATTCACCCCTCCACTTT.

In DNA, the CDR3 is TGTGCCACCAGCGATAGCGGGAGTGTTTCCTACGAGCAGTACTTC. Translated: CATSDSGSVSYEQYF. V gene TRBV24-1 combines with J gene TRBJ2-7; 9 nucleotides align to TRBD2. CDR1 is KGHDR and CDR2 is SFDVKD in the germline V gene. Unmatched junction bases numbered 7, after V lost 7 bases and J lost 1 base. The CDR3 length is 15 residues.

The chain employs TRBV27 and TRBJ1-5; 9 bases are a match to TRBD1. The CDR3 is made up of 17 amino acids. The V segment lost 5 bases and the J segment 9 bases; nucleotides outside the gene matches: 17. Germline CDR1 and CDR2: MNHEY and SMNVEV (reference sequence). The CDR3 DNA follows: TGTGCCAGCAGTATACTCCGGACAGGGGTTACCGATCCGCCCCAGCATTTT. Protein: CASSILRTGVTDPPQHF.

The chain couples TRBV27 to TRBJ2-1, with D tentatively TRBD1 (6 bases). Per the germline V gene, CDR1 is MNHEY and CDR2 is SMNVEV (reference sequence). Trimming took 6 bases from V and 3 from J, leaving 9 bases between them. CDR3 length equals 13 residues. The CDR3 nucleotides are TGTGCCAGCAGCCCGGACAGCTACAATGAGCAGTTCTTC. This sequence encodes CASSPDSYNEQFF.

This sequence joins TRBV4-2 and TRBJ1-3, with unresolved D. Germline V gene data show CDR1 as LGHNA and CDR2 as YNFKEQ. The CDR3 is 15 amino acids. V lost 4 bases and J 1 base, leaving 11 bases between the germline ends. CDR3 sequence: CASSPPGLSGNTIYF. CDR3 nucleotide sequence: TGTGCCAGCAGCCCACCCGGACTTTCTGGAAACACCATATATTTT.

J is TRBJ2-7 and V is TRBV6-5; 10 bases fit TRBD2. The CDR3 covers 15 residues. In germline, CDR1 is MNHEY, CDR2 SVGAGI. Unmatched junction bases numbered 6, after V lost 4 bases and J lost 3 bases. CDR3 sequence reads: CASSFGTSDFYEQYF. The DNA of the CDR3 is TGTGCCAGCAGTTTTGGGACTAGCGATTTCTACGAGCAGTACTTC.

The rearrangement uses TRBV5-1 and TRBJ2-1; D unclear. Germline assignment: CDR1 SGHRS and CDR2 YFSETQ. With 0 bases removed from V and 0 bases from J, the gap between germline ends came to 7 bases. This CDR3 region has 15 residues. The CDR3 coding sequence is TGCGCCAGCAGCTTGGCTCGGAGCTCCTACAATGAGCAGTTCTTC. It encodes CASSLARSSYNEQFF.

Here the CDR3 reads CASSLSGQAETQYF. The CDR3 DNA sequence: TGTGCCAGCAGTTTATCGGGACAGGCGGAGACCCAGTACTTC. This rearrangement joins TRBV28 to TRBJ2-5; TRBD1 aligns across 8 bases. The germline V gene has CDR1 MDHEN and CDR2 SYDVKM. The length of the CDR3 is 14 residues. Unmatched junction bases numbered 3, after V lost 1 base and J lost 5 bases.

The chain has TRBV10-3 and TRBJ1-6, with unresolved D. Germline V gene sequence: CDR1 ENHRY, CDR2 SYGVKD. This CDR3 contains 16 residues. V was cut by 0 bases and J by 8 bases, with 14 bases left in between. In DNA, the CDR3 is TGTGCCATCAGTGAGTCTGTGTTGGCAGATGATTCACCCCTCCACTTT. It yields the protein CAISESVLADDSPLHF.

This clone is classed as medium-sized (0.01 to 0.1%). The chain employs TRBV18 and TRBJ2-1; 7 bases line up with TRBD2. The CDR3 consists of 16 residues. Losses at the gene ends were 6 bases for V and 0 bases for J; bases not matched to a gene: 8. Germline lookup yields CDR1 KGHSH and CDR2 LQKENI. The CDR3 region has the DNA TGTGCCAGCTCGTCGCTGGGAGGGAGCTCCTACAATGAGCAGTTCTTC. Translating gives CASSSLGGSSYNEQFF.

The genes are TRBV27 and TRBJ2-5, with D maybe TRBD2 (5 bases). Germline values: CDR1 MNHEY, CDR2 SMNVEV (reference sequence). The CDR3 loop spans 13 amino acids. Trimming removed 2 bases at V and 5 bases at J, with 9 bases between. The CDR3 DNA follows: TGTGCCAGCAGTTTAAGAGGGTTGGAGACCCAGTACTTC. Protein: CASSLRGLETQYF.

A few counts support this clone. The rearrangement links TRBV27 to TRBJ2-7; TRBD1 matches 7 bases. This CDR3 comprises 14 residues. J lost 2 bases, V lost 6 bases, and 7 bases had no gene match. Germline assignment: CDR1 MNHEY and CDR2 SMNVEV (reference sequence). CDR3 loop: CASSSRQGPYEQYF. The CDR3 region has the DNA TGTGCCAGCAGCTCCAGACAGGGTCCCTACGAGCAGTACTTC.

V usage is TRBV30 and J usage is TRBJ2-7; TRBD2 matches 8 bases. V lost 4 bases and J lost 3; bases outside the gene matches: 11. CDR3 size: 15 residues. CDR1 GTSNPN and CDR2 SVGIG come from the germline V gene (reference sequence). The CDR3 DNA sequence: TGTGCCTGGACTCAAAAAGTAGCGGGACACTACGAGCAGTACTTC. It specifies CAWTQKVAGHYEQYF.